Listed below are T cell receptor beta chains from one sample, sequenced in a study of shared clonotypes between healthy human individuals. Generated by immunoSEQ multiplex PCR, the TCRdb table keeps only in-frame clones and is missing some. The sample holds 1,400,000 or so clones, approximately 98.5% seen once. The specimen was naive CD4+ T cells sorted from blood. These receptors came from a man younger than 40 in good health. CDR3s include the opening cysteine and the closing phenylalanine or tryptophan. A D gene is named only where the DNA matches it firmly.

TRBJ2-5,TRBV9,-,TGTGCCAGCAGCGTAGGTTTTAGGCCGATGTACCAAGAGACCCAGTACTTC,CASSVGFRPMYQETQYF
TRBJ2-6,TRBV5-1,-,TGCGCCAGCAGCTTGTCCCCTAGGGCTGGGGCCAACGTCCTGACTTTC,CASSLSPRAGANVLTF
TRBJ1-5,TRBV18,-,TGTGCCAGCCACAATAGCAATCAGCCCCAGCATTTT,CASHNSNQPQHF
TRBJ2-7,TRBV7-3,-,TGTGCCAGCAGCTTAGGGGTCTACTACGAGCAGTACTTC,CASSLGVYYEQYF
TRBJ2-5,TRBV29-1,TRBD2,TGCAGCGTTGTCGGCGGGAGCGAGACCCAGTACTTC,CSVVGGSETQYF
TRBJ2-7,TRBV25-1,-,TGTGCCAGCAGTGATCGGGTGTCGGGTGAGCAGTACTTC,CASSDRVSGEQYF
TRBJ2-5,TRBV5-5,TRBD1,TGTGCCAGCAGCTTGGCCTATGGTTCAGGGACAGACCAAGAGACCCAGTACTTC,CASSLAYGSGTDQETQYF
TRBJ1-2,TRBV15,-,TGTGCCACCAGCAGAGGGGAGGCAGGGGTTGGCTACACCTTC,CATSRGEAGVGYTF
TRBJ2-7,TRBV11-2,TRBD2,TGTGCCAGCAGCTTAGATATCAGCGGGAGCTCAGGCGAGCAGTACTTC,CASSLDISGSSGEQYF
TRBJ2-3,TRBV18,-,TGTGCCAGCTCACCTCTCGGAGGCGGGGTGGGCACAGATACGCAGTATTTT,CASSPLGGGVGTDTQYF
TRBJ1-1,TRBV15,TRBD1,TGTGCCACCAGCGTTAGACAGGGGATTAACACTGAAGCTTTCTTT,CATSVRQGINTEAFF
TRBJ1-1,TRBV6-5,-,TGTGCCAGCAGTTACTCCGACCTGAACACTGAAGCTTTCTTT,CASSYSDLNTEAFF
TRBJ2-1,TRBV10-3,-,TGTGCCATCAGAGAGCAGAGCTCCTACAATGAGCAGTTCTTC,CAIREQSSYNEQFF
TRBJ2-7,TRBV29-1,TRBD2,TGCAGCGCCCGGACTAGCTGGATGGGCCCCTACGAGCAGTACTTC,CSARTSWMGPYEQYF
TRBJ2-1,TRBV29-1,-,TGCAGCGTTGAGGGTACGGGGGGCAGATTGGATGAGCAGTTCTTC,CSVEGTGGRLDEQFF
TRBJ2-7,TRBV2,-,TGTGCCAGCAGGACCAGGGGACGACCCTCCTACGAGCAGTACTTC,CASRTRGRPSYEQYF
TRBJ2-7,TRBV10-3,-,TGTGCCATCAGTGAGCCCCCTTACGAGCAGTACTTC,CAISEPPYEQYF
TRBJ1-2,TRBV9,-,TGTGCCAGCAGCGCCGGGGGGAGAGTCAGAGCGCCGTATGGCTACACCTTC,CASSAGGRVRAPYGYTF
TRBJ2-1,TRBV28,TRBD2,TGTGCCAGCAACGGGAGGGCCTACAATGAGCAGTTCTTC,CASNGRAYNEQFF
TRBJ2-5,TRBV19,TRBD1,TGTGCCAGTAGTGAGCGAAGACAGGGCGTTGAGACCCAGTACTTC,CASSERRQGVETQYF